This T cell receptor beta chain was identified in a study of blood T cell repertoires in COVID-19. Across the study: PBMCs, B-cell-depleted T cells, or T cells provided the cDNA or gDNA that made up the material.

The protocol was immunoSEQ multiplex PCR, while the TCRdb copy is restricted to in-frame clones and leaves out a portion. The table records fewer than 250,000 clones, approximately 83% of them present only once. V was trimmed by 2 bases and J by 0 bases, leaving 6 bases between them. This CDR3 is built from 14 residues. The germline gives CDR1 MNHNS, CDR2 SASEGT. The sequenced sample was peripheral blood. This TCR was sampled from a woman in her thirties or forties with active or convalescent COVID-19. The chain has TRBV6-1 and TRBJ2-3, with D tentatively TRBD2 (6 bases). The CDR3 reads CASSERGSTDTQYF. CDR3 in DNA: TGTGCCAGCAGTGAACGGGGGAGCACAGATACGCAGTATTTT.